The TCR beta chain under discussion was sequenced for a study of memory CD4+ T cells and cytomegalovirus serostatus. The wider study: This sample comes from healthy Belgian adults, fewer than 10 CMV seropositive, 24 seronegative.

About this clone: Its cognate antigen is unknown.

The sort gate was single viable CD3+CD4+CD8-CD45RO+ cells for memory CD4+ T cells. Total CD4+ T cells were enriched by CD4 positive selection. Study findings and constraints: CMV serostatus prediction reached median AUC about 0.96, or 0.93 with US-trained model.

This CDR3 contains 16 residues. The germline V gene has CDR1 LNHDA and CDR2 SQIVND (reference sequence). V was pared by 6 bases and J by 1 base, with 16 bases between. Under the authors' procedure: Out-of-frame sequences were removed, leaving 2,204,828 distinct TCRbeta sequences. Only in-frame clones appear in the TCRdb table, and some are missing; sequencing was by immunoSEQ multiplex PCR. That table gives V, J and clone size, and the DNA gave D and trimming. The table shows 70,000 or so clones, with roughly three quarters occurring only once. Sequences were obtained from memory CD4+ T cells from blood. The sequence was obtained from an adult in good health and CMV-seropositive. The chain is built from TRBV19 and TRBJ1-5; the D gene is possibly TRBD1 (6 bases). The CDR3 region has the DNA TGTGCCAGTAGCGCCGAGGGACATTTAAGCAATCAGCCCCAGCATTTT. Its translation is CASSAEGHLSNQPQHF.